This TCR beta chain was found in a study of blood T cells in healthy people across ages. Per germline, CDR1 SQVTM and CDR2 ANQGSEA. This CDR3 contains 12 residues. This clonotype has more than one count but fewer than ten. For the second PCR, which ran for about 6 to 11 cycles, a sample-barcoded 5' primer and a J-beta primer mix were used. Using its own MiXCR run on the 5' RACE reads, TCRdb lists one record per CDR3 protein. The table lists over a million distinct CDR3 sequences, almost 25% of them singletons. The data were also submitted as part of a second study, on T cells of mothers and their children.

J is TRBJ2-5 and V is TRBV29-1; D possibly corresponds to TRBD1 (6 bases). The end of the DNA is better explained by TRBJ2-7, so the J call may be wrong. The sequenced sample consisted of blood. The TCR originated in a girl aged 2-10 years in good health. Written as DNA, the CDR3 is TGCAGCGCACGTTTGGGGGCCCACGAGCAGTACTTC. Residues: CSARLGAHEQYF.